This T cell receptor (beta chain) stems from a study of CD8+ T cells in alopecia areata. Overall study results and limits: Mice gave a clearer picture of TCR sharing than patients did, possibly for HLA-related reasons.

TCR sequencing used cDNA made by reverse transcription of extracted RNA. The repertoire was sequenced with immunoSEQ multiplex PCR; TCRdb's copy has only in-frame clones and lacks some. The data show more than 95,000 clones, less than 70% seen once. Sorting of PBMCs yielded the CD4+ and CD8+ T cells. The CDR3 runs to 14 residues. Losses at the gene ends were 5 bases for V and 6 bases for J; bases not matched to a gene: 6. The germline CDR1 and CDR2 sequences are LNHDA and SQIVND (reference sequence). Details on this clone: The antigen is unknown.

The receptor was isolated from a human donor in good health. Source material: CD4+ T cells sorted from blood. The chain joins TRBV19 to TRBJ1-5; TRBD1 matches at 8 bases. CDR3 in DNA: TGTGCCAGTAGTTCGGGACAGGTGGGTCAGCCCCAGCATTTT. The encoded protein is CASSSGQVGQPQHF.